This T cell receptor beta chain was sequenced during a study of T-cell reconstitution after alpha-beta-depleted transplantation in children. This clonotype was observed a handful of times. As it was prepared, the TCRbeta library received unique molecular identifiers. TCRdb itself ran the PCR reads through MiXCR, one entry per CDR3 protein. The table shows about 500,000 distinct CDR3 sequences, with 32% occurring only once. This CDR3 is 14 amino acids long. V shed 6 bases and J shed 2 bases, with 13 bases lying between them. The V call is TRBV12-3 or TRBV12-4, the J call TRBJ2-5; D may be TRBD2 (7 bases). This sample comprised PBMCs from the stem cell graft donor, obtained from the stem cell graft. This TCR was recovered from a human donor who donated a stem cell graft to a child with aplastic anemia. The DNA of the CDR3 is TGTGCCAGCAGCCCTCGGGGGGCTCAAGAGACCCAGTACTTC. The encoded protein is CASSPRGAQETQYF.